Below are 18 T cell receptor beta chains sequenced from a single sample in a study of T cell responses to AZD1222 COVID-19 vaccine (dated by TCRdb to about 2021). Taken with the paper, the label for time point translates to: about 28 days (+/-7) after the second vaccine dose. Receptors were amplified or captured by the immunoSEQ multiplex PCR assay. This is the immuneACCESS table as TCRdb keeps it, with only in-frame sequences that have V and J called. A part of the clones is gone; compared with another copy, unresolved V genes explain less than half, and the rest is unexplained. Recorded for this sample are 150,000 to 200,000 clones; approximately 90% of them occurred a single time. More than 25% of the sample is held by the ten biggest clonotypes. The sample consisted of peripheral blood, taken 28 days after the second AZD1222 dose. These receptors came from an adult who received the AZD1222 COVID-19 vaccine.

The CDR3 DNA follows: TGTGCCAGCAGCCCATGGACCCAGGGCGGCAATGAGCAGTTCTTC. Translated: CASSPWTQGGNEQFF. The chain recombines TRBV3-1 (or the pseudogene TRBV3-2) with TRBJ2-1; a possible D gene is TRBD1 (5 bases). Trimming took 4 bases from V and 6 from J, leaving 16 bases between them. Germline V gives CDR1 LGHDT, CDR2 YNNKEL (reference sequence). The CDR3 extends over 15 amino acids.

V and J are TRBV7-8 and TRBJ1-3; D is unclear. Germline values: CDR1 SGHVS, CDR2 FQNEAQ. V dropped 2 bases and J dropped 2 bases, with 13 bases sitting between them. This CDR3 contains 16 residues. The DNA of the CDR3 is TGTGCCAGCAGCTTACTCGGGTCCTCGGCTGGAAACACCATATATTTT. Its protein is CASSLLGSSAGNTIYF.

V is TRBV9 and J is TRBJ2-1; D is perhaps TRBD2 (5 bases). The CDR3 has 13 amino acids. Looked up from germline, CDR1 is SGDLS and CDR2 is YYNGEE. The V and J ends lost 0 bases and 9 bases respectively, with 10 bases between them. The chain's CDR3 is CASSVGGSGEQFF. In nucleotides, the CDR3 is TGTGCCAGCAGCGTAGGGGGAAGCGGTGAGCAGTTCTTC.

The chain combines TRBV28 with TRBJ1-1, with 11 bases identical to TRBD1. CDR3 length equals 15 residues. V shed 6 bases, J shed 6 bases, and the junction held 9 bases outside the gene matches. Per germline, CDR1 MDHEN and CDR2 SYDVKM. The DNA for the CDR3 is TGTGCCAGCAGCATAATAAGGACAGGGGGCGCTGAAGCTTTCTTT. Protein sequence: CASSIIRTGGAEAFF.

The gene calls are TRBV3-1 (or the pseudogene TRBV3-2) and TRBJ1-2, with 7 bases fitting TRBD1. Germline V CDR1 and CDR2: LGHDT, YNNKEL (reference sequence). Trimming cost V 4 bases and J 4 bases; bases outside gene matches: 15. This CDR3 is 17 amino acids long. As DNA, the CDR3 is TGTGCCAGCAGCCCAAGGGTTGAGTACAGGGGTTCCTATGGCTACACCTTC. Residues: CASSPRVEYRGSYGYTF.

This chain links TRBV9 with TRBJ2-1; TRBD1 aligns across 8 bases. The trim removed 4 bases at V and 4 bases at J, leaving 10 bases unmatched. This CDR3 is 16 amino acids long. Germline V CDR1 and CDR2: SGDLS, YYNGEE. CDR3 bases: TGTGCCAGCAGCCCACGATGGACAGGGTTATACAATGAGCAGTTCTTC. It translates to CASSPRWTGLYNEQFF.

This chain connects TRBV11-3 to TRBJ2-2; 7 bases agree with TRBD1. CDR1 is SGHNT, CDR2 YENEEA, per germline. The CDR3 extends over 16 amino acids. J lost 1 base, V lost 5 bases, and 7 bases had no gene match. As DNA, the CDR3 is TGTGCCAGCAGCCCCCCAGGACAGGAGAACACCGGGGAGCTGTTTTTT. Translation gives CASSPPGQENTGELFF.

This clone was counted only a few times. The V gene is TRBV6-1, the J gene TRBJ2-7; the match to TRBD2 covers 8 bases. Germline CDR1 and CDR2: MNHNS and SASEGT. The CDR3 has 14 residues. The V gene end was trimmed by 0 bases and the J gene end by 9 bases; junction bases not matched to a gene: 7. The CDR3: CASSEATSGRRQYF. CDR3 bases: TGTGCCAGCAGTGAAGCTACTAGCGGACGGCGGCAGTACTTC.

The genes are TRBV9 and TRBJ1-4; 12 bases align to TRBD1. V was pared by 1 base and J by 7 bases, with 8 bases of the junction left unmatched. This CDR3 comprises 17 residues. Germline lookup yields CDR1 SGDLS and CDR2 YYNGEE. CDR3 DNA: TGTGCCAGCAGCGTAAGGGGGACAGGGGGCAGCGGTGAAAAACTGTTTTTT. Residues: CASSVRGTGGSGEKLFF.

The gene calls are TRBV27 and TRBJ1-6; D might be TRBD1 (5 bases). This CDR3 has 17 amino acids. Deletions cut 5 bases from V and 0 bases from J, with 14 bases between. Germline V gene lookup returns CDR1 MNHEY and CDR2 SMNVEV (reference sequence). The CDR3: CASSPRDSSSYNSPLHF. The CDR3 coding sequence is TGTGCCAGCAGTCCGCGGGACTCGAGCTCCTATAATTCACCCCTCCACTTT.

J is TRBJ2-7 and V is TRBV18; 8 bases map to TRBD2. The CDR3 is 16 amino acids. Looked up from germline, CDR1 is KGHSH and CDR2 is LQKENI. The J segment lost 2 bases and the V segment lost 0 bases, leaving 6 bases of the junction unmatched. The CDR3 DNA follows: TGTGCCAGCTCACCACCCGGACTAGCCGCGGCCTACGAGCAGTACTTC. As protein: CASSPPGLAAAYEQYF.

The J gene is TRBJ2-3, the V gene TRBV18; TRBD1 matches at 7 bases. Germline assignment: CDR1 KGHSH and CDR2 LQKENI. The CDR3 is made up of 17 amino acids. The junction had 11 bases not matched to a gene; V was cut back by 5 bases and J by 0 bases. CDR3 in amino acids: CASSSDPTGLSTDTQYF. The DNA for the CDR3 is TGTGCCAGCTCATCAGACCCGACAGGGCTTAGCACAGATACGCAGTATTTT. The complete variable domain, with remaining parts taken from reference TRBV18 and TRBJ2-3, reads NAGVMQNPRHLVRRRGQEARLRCSPMKGHSHVYWYRQLPEEGLKFMVYLQKENIIDESGMPKERFSAEFPKEGPSILRIQQVVRGDSAAYFCASSSDPTGLSTDTQYFGPGTRLTVL.

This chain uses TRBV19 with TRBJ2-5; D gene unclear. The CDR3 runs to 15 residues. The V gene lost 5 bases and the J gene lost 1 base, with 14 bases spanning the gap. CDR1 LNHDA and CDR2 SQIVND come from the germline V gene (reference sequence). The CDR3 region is CASSPPGGRQETQYF. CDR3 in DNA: TGTGCCAGTAGTCCCCCCGGTGGACGCCAAGAGACCCAGTACTTC.

CDR3 protein: CASSYSFYRETEAFF. CDR3 in DNA: TGTGCCAGCAGTTACTCTTTTTACAGGGAGACTGAAGCTTTCTTT. V is TRBV6-2 or TRBV6-3 and J is TRBJ1-1; weak D call: TRBD1 (6 bases). Trimming left V 0 bases short and J 5 bases short, with 13 bases between. CDR1 and CDR2 (germline): MNHEY, SVGEGT. CDR3 length: 15 amino acids.

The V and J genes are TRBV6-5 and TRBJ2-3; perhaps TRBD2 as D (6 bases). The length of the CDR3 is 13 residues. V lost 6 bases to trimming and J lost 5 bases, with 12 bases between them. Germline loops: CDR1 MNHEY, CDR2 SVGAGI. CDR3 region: CASRALSGDTQYF. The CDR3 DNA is TGTGCCAGCAGGGCACTTAGCGGAGATACGCAGTATTTT.

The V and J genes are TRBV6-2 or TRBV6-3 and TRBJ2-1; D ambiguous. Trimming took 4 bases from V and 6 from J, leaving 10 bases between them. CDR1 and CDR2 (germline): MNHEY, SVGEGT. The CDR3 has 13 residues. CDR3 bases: TGTGCCAGCAGTTCAAGGTGGGGCAATGAGCAGTTCTTC. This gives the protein CASSSRWGNEQFF.

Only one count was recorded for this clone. CDR3 amino acids: CASTPGRGMNTGELFF. Here the CDR3 DNA reads TGTGCCAGCACCCCCGGAAGGGGGATGAACACCGGGGAGCTGTTTTTT. This chain uses TRBV11-2 with TRBJ2-2; tentatively, D is TRBD1 (6 bases). Trimming pared 7 bases from V and 1 base from J, leaving 16 bases between. Germline values: CDR1 SGHAT, CDR2 FQNNGV. The CDR3 is 16 amino acids. The full variable domain, in which reference TRBV11-2 and TRBJ2-2 provide the parts outside the CDR3, is EAGVAQSPRYKIIEKRQSVAFWCNPISGHATLYWYQQILGQGPKLLIQFQNNGVVDDSQLPKDRFSAERLKGVDSTLKIQPAKLEDSAVYLCASTPGRGMNTGELFFGEGSRLTVL.

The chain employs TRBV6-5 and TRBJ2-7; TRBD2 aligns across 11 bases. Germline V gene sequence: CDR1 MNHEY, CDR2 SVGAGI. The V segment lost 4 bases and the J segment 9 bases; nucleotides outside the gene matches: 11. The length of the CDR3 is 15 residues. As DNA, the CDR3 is TGTGCCAGCAGTTTCCCGACTAGCGGGAACAATGCGCAGTACTTC. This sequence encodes CASSFPTSGNNAQYF.